These T cell receptor beta chains were read from a single sample in a study of control samples from healthy donors and cancer patients. The repertoire was sequenced with immunoSEQ multiplex PCR; TCRdb's copy has only in-frame clones and lacks some. The data show 40,000 to 45,000 clones, 70% seen once. Sequencing was carried out using formalin-fixed, paraffin-embedded tissue. These receptors were taken from a male donor with melanoma. CDR3s include the opening cysteine and the closing phenylalanine or tryptophan. Each record gives: D gene, clone size, J gene, V gene, CDR3 protein, CDR3 DNA. A D gene is named only where the DNA matches it firmly. Size is stated for part of the rows, as once, few or many counts, or as a class when the clone is expanded.

>TRBD1|once|TRBJ1-6|TRBV28
CASSLRKRTGGAVGSPLHF
TGTGCCAGCAGTTTACGCAAAAGAACAGGGGGCGCGGTGGGTTCACCCCTCCACTTT
>.|.|TRBJ2-5|TRBV7-3
CASSPTGAGGETQYF
TGTGCCAGCAGCCCAACAGGGGCAGGGGGGGAGACCCAGTACTTC
>TRBD2|.|TRBJ2-7|TRBV3-1/TRBV3-2
CASSQGGSLYEQYF
TGTGCCAGCAGCCAGGGCGGGAGCCTTTACGAGCAGTACTTC
>TRBD2|once|TRBJ2-1|TRBV2
CASSERPTSGSNEQFF
TGTGCCAGCAGTGAAAGGCCGACTAGCGGTTCCAATGAGCAGTTCTTC
>TRBD1|few|TRBJ1-4|TRBV2
CASLGQGELFF
TGTGCCAGCTTAGGGCAGGGGGAACTGTTTTTT
>TRBD1|few|TRBJ1-3|TRBV5-6
CASSLGQGKNTIYF
TGTGCCAGCAGCTTGGGACAGGGTAAAAACACCATATATTTT
>.|.|TRBJ1-5|TRBV6-5
CASSFSRGYQPQHF
TGTGCCAGCAGTTTTTCCCGTGGCTATCAGCCCCAGCATTTT
>.|.|TRBJ2-7|TRBV5-1
CASSLASDIEQYF
TGCGCCAGCAGCTTGGCCTCGGACATCGAGCAGTACTTC
>.|.|TRBJ2-5|TRBV10-3
CAISAQSWLAGETQYF
TGTGCCATCAGCGCCCAAAGTTGGCTAGCCGGAGAGACCCAGTACTTC
>TRBD2|.|TRBJ2-1|TRBV24-1
CATMGAGGPHNEQFF
TGTGCCACCATGGGGGCGGGAGGGCCACACAATGAGCAGTTCTTC
>TRBD1|.|TRBJ1-2|TRBV11-2
CASRMPGQGASGYTF
TGTGCCAGCCGAATGCCGGGACAGGGGGCTTCTGGCTACACCTTC
>.|.|TRBJ2-3|TRBV7-3
CASSFGGGATDTQYF
TGTGCCAGCAGCTTCGGAGGGGGCGCAACAGATACGCAGTATTTT
>TRBD1|once|TRBJ1-1|TRBV9
CASTRTGVQGAEAFF
TGTGCCAGCACCCGTACGGGGGTACAGGGGGCTGAAGCTTTCTTT
>.|.|TRBJ2-7|TRBV2
CASSSSYEQYF
TGTGCCAGCAGCTCTTCCTACGAGCAGTACTTC
>TRBD1|few|TRBJ2-7|TRBV6-5
CASSSGTDHYEQYF
TGTGCCAGCAGCTCCGGGACAGACCACTACGAGCAGTACTTC
>.|few|TRBJ1-2|TRBV6-5
CATLQGAGAYGYTF
TGTGCCACCCTCCAAGGGGCGGGAGCCTATGGCTACACCTTC
>.|.|TRBJ1-5|TRBV9
CASSVGDNQPQHF
TGTGCCAGCAGCGTTGGAGACAATCAGCCCCAGCATTTT
>.|.|TRBJ2-7|TRBV11-2
CASSPRTVYEQYF
TGTGCCAGCAGCCCAAGGACCGTCTACGAGCAGTACTTC
>.|.|TRBJ2-3|TRBV18
CASSPPSAGVRDTQYF
TGTGCCAGCTCGCCTCCGTCAGCGGGTGTACGAGATACGCAGTATTTT
>TRBD2|.|TRBJ2-5|TRBV6-2/TRBV6-3
CASSWREPKETQYF
TGTGCCAGCAGTTGGCGGGAGCCGAAAGAGACCCAGTACTTC
>.|few|TRBJ1-3|TRBV14
CASSPAGTTNTIYF
TGTGCCAGCAGCCCAGCCGGGACAACCAACACCATATATTTT
>.|.|TRBJ2-2|TRBV3-1/TRBV3-2
CASSQRMNGELFF
TGTGCCAGCAGCCAACGGATGAACGGGGAGCTGTTTTTT
>.|.|TRBJ2-5|TRBV19
CASSMGGANRFGTQYF
TGTGCCAGTAGTATGGGGGGAGCCAACCGGTTCGGGACCCAGTACTTC
>TRBD2|once|TRBJ2-1|TRBV14
CASSQDWPSGVPNEQFF
TGTGCCAGCAGCCAAGATTGGCCTAGCGGGGTTCCCAATGAGCAGTTCTTC
>.|.|TRBJ1-2|TRBV6-5
CASSPAGGAGYTF
TGTGCCAGCAGTCCCGCCGGGGGCGCGGGCTACACCTTC
>.|few|TRBJ1-1|TRBV18
CASSPKTAEAFF
TGTGCCAGCTCACCGAAGACGGCTGAAGCTTTCTTT
>TRBD1|.|TRBJ2-7|TRBV6-5
CASSYRGQGPYEQYF
TGTGCCAGCAGTTACCGGGGACAGGGTCCCTACGAGCAGTACTTC
>.|.|TRBJ2-1|TRBV7-9
CASSLSGLPGVEQFF
TGTGCCAGCAGCTTATCGGGACTCCCTGGGGTTGAGCAGTTCTTC
>.|.|TRBJ2-5|TRBV30
CAWSWGQGKETQYF
TGTGCCTGGAGTTGGGGGCAGGGCAAAGAGACCCAGTACTTC
>TRBD1|.|TRBJ1-5|TRBV6-1
CASSALTGGVGQPQHF
TGTGCCAGCAGTGCCCTGACAGGGGGCGTCGGTCAGCCCCAGCATTTT
>.|.|TRBJ2-3|TRBV5-1
CASSPDPQGSTDTQYF
TGCGCCAGCAGCCCGGACCCCCAGGGGAGCACAGATACGCAGTATTTT
>TRBD1|.|TRBJ1-2|TRBV3-1/TRBV3-2
CASSQWDRHSNYGYTF
TGTGCCAGCAGCCAATGGGACAGACATTCTAACTATGGCTACACCTTC
>TRBD1|few|TRBJ2-5|TRBV2
CASRRTGRWETQYF
TGTGCCAGCAGGAGGACAGGGAGGTGGGAGACCCAGTACTTC
>.|few|TRBJ1-6|TRBV30
CAWSSTANSPLHF
TGTGCCTGGAGTTCTACAGCAAATTCACCCCTCCACTTT
>.|.|TRBJ2-1|TRBV10-3
CAISSSVFDPMSYNEQFF
TGTGCCATCAGCTCTTCAGTATTCGACCCAATGTCCTACAATGAGCAGTTCTTC
>.|.|TRBJ2-3|TRBV29-1
CSVGRDNARDTQYF
TGCAGCGTTGGAAGGGACAACGCTCGGGATACGCAGTATTTT
>.|few|TRBJ2-7|TRBV10-2
CASLTLDGAPYEQYF
TGCGCCAGCTTGACTCTGGACGGTGCCCCCTACGAGCAGTACTTC
>TRBD2|.|TRBJ2-1|TRBV11-1
CASSLRTSVDNEQFF
TGTGCCAGCAGCTTGAGGACTAGCGTGGACAATGAGCAGTTCTTC
>.|.|TRBJ2-1|TRBV6-1
CASSEGWRESNEQFF
TGTGCCAGCAGTGAGGGGTGGAGAGAGAGCAATGAGCAGTTCTTC
>.|few|TRBJ2-7|TRBV11-2
CASSGNYQIYEQYF
TGTGCCAGCAGCGGTAACTATCAGATCTACGAGCAGTACTTC
>TRBD1|.|TRBJ2-7|TRBV2
CASSEARDRGPEQYF
TGTGCCAGCAGTGAAGCGCGGGACAGGGGGCCCGAGCAGTACTTC
>.|.|TRBJ2-1|TRBV6-5
CASSHGSGGGNEQFF
TGTGCCAGCAGTCACGGGTCAGGGGGGGGCAATGAGCAGTTCTTC
>TRBD1|.|TRBJ1-5|TRBV19
CASSMTGGTRQPQHF
TGTGCCAGTAGTATGACAGGGGGCACCCGACAGCCCCAGCATTTT
>TRBD2|.|TRBJ2-3|TRBV5-6
CASSFWRGVSIRTDTQYF
TGTGCCAGCAGCTTTTGGCGGGGGGTCTCCATACGCACAGATACGCAGTATTTT
>.|.|TRBJ2-1|TRBV6-1
CASSERAGSFKNEQFF
TGTGCCAGCAGTGAAAGGGCGGGATCCTTCAAAAATGAGCAGTTCTTC
>.|.|TRBJ1-3|TRBV14
CASSQASGNTIYF
TGTGCCAGCAGCCAAGCATCTGGAAACACCATATATTTT
>TRBD2|.|TRBJ2-7|TRBV9
CASTSFLGAGARGYEQYF
TGTGCCAGCACCTCCTTCCTAGGAGCGGGAGCGAGGGGTTACGAGCAGTACTTC
>.|.|TRBJ2-1|TRBV24-1
CATSDRIMEEQFF
TGTGCCACCAGTGATCGCATCATGGAAGAGCAGTTCTTC
>.|.|TRBJ1-1|TRBV6-5
CASSSGANTEAFF
TGTGCCAGCAGTTCAGGGGCGAACACTGAAGCTTTCTTT
>TRBD2|.|TRBJ2-7|TRBV5-1
CASSLDLQTSGRAYEQYF
TGCGCCAGCAGCTTGGATTTACAGACTAGCGGGAGAGCTTACGAGCAGTACTTC
>TRBD1|.|TRBJ2-5|TRBV29-1
CSVDNRGETQYF
TGCAGCGTCGACAACAGGGGGGAGACCCAGTACTTC
>TRBD1|.|TRBJ1-1|TRBV5-1
CASSTGGMEAFF
TGCGCCAGCAGTACAGGGGGCATGGAAGCTTTCTTT
>.|.|TRBJ2-3|TRBV15
CATSRVDTDTQYF
TGTGCCACCAGCAGAGTTGACACAGATACGCAGTATTTT
>.|.|TRBJ1-5|TRBV7-8
CASSLSGQKNQPQHF
TGTGCCAGCAGCTTATCCGGACAGAAGAATCAGCCCCAGCATTTT
>.|.|TRBJ2-1|TRBV19
CASSTQPRLSNEQFF
TGTGCCAGTAGTACACAACCCCGGCTCTCCAATGAGCAGTTCTTC
>.|.|TRBJ2-7|TRBV2
CASRTVYEQYF
TGTGCCAGCAGAACAGTCTACGAGCAGTACTTC
>.|.|TRBJ2-1|TRBV11-3
CASSLEPGAAGSYNEQFF
TGTGCCAGCAGCTTAGAGCCTGGGGCCGCGGGATCCTACAATGAGCAGTTCTTC